This T cell receptor (beta chain) is from a study of T cell clonality in common variable immunodeficiency. Study-level results: Compared with healthy controls, CVID subjects showed increased TCRbeta clonality, mostly in about a third.

TCRdb keeps only in-frame clones here, not all; method: immunoSEQ multiplex PCR. The repertoire consists of tens of thousands of clones, none detected only once. The CDR3 is 17 amino acids. V was clipped by 0 bases and J by 4 bases; unmatched bases: 7. From germline, CDR1 is SGDLS and CDR2 YYNGEE. Ten or more counts support this clone. Its antigen is not identified. The read ends 3 residues shy of where the CDR3 ends; the end is completed using the germline J gene. What was sequenced was peripheral blood mononuclear cells. This TCR came from a person between 18 and 70 years old in good health. V usage is TRBV9 and J usage is TRBJ2-1; 10 bases fit TRBD2. The CDR3 is CASSVADRTSGYNEQFF. The CDR3 bases that were read are TGTGCCAGCAGCGTAGCAGATAGGACTAGCGGTTACAATGAG.